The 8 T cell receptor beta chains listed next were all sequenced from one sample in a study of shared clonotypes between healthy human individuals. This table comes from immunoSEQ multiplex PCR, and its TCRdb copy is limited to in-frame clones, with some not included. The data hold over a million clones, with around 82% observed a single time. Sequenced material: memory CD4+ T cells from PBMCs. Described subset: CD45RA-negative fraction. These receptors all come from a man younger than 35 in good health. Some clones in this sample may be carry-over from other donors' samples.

As DNA, the CDR3 is TGTGCCAGCAGCTTACGGGCCGTCTCCTACGAGCAGTACTTC. As protein: CASSLRAVSYEQYF. This sequence joins TRBV9 and TRBJ2-7, with unresolved D. This CDR3 is 14 amino acids long. Trimming cost V 4 bases and J 0 bases, with 11 bases left between them. The germline CDR1 and CDR2 sequences are SGDLS and YYNGEE. Variable domain in full (rest from reference TRBV9 and TRBJ2-7): DSGVTQTPKHLITATGQRVTLRCSPRSGDLSVYWYQQSLDQGLQFLIQYYNGEERAKGNILERFSAQQFPDLHSELNLSSLELGDSALYFCASSLRAVSYEQYFGPGTRLTVT.

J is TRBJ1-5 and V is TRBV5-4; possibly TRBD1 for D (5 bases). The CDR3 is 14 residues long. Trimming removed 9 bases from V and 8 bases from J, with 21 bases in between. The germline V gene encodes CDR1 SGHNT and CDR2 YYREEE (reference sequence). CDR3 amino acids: CATRAWGGGKPQHF. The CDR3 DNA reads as TGTGCCACCCGGGCGTGGGGGGGAGGTAAGCCCCAGCATTTT.

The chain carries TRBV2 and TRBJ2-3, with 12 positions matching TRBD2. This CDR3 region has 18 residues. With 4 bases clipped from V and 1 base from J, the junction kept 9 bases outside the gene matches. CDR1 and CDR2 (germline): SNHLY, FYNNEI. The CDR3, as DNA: TGTGCCAGCAGTGGGGGGACTAGCGGGTACGGACGCACAGATACGCAGTATTTT. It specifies CASSGGTSGYGRTDTQYF.

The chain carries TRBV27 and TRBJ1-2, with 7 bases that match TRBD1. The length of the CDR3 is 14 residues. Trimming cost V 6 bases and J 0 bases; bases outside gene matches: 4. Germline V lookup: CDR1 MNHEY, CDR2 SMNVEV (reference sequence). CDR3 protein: CASRRTGSNYGYTF. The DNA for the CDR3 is TGTGCCAGCAGACGGACAGGTTCTAACTATGGCTACACCTTC.

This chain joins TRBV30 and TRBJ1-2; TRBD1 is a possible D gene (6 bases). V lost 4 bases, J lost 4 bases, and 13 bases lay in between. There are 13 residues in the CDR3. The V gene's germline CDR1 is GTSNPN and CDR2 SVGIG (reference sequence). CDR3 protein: CAWMGGAGYGYTF. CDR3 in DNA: TGTGCCTGGATGGGGGGCGCTGGCTATGGCTACACCTTC.

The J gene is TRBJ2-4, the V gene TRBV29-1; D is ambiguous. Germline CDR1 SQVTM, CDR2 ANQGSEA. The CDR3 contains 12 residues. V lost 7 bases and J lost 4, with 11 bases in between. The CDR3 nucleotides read TGCAGCGCTGAGACACAGAAAAACATTCAGTACTTC. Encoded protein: CSAETQKNIQYF.

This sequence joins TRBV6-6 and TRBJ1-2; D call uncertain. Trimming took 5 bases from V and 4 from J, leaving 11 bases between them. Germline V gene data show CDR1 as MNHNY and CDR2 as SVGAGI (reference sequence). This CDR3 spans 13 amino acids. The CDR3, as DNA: TGTGCCAGCAGTCATCAAGAAGGCTATGGCTACACCTTC. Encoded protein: CASSHQEGYGYTF.

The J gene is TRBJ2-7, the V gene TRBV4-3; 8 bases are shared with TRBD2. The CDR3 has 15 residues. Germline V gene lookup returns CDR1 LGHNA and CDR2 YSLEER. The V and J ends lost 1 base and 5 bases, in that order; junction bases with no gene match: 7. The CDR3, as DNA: TGCGCCAGCAGCCAAGGATTAGCGGGAATCAACGAGCAGTACTTC. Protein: CASSQGLAGINEQYF.